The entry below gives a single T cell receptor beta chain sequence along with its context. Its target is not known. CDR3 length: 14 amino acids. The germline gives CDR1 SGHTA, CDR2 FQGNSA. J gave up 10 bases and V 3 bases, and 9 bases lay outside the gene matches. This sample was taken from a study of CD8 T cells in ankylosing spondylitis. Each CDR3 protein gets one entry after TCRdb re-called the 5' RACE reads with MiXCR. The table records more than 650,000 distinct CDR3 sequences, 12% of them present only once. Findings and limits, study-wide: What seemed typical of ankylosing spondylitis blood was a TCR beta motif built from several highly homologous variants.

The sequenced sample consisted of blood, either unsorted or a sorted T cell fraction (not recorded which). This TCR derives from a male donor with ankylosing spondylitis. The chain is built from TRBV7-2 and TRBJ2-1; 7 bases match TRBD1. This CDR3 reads CASSFRWGTAEQFF. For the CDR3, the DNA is TGTGCCAGCAGCTTTCGGTGGGGGACAGCGGAGCAGTTCTTC.